The 32 T cell receptor beta chains below all came from one sample that was sequenced in a study of Tregs in tolerant kidney transplant recipients (dated by TCRdb to between 2019 and 2020). Libraries were made using the immunoSEQ multiplex PCR assay. Drawn from immuneACCESS, this table holds only the in-frame rearrangements with V and J called that TCRdb kept. Clones are partly lost; checked studies trace under half to an unresolved V gene and leave the rest unexplained. The table for this sample lists roughly 10,000 clones; around nine tenths of them were counted only once. The ten largest clones take up about 6% of the sample. What this sample's time point label stands for: blood sample drawn before combined kidney and bone marrow transplant. For these receptors, no antigen is known. The input for sequencing was Tregs from blood cultured with allogeneic cells, taken before the transplant. These receptor sequences come from a human patient who received a combined kidney and bone marrow transplant.

The chain joins TRBV6-6 to TRBJ1-2; D uncertain. The V gene's germline CDR1 is MNHNY and CDR2 SVGAGI (reference sequence). This CDR3 contains 12 residues. The V end lost 7 bases, the J end lost 5 bases, and 11 bases lay between the germline ends. The CDR3 spells CASTMSRYGYTF. Written as DNA, the CDR3 is TGTGCCAGCACCATGTCGCGTTATGGCTACACCTTC.

The genes are TRBV7-2 and TRBJ2-7; 9 nucleotides agree with TRBD2. After removal of 5 bases from V and 3 bases from J, the junction contained 8 bases not matched to a gene. The germline V gene has CDR1 SGHTA and CDR2 FQGNSA. This CDR3 has 15 amino acids. The CDR3 region is CASSRGPSGNYEQYF. The CDR3 DNA is TGTGCCAGCAGCCGAGGGCCTAGCGGGAACTACGAGCAGTACTTC.

V usage is TRBV7-2 and J usage is TRBJ1-5; a weak D match, TRBD1 (5 bases). The CDR3 runs to 16 residues. Germline CDR1 SGHTA, CDR2 FQGNSA. Trimming took 4 bases from V and 6 from J, leaving 19 bases between them. The CDR3 nucleotides read TGTGCCAGCAGCTCCGGTCGAGGGCAGGGCAGTCAGCCCCAGCATTTT. Translated: CASSSGRGQGSQPQHF.

J is TRBJ1-1 and V is TRBV7-9; D is possibly TRBD1 (5 bases). The CDR3 is 14 amino acids. V gave up 5 bases and J gave up 7 bases, with 17 bases separating them. CDR1 is SEHNR, CDR2 FQNEAQ, per germline (reference sequence). CDR3 loop: CASSTFGTAGEAFF. The DNA of the CDR3 is TGTGCCAGCAGCACTTTTGGGACCGCAGGTGAAGCTTTCTTT.

The chain joins TRBV4-1 to TRBJ2-3, with TRBD2 matching 10 bases. This CDR3 spans 18 amino acids. Germline lookup yields CDR1 MGHRA and CDR2 YSYEKL. Germline trimming cut 0 bases from V and 5 bases from J; bases unmatched to any gene: 11. DNA of the CDR3: TGCGCCAGCAGCCAAGATAGCACCAGCGGGAGGGCGGGAGATACGCAGTATTTT. It yields the protein CASSQDSTSGRAGDTQYF.

The chain carries TRBV9 and TRBJ2-2; D gene ambiguous. The CDR3 runs 15 residues. V was pared by 0 bases and J by 4 bases, with 10 bases between. CDR1 is SGDLS, CDR2 YYNGEE, per germline. The CDR3 DNA reads as TGTGCCAGCAGCGTAGGTCTACCAATCACCGGGGAGCTGTTTTTT. It specifies CASSVGLPITGELFF.

In DNA form, the CDR3 reads TGTGCCAGCAGATACCTAGGGGCAGATACGCAGTATTTT. Translating gives CASRYLGADTQYF. The V and J genes are TRBV27 and TRBJ2-3; TRBD1 is a possible D gene (5 bases). The CDR3 totals 13 residues. Germline CDR1 reads MNHEY; CDR2 reads SMNVEV (reference sequence). The V gene lost 6 bases and the J gene lost 4 bases, with 11 bases spanning the gap.

This chain joins TRBV5-4 and TRBJ2-3; tentatively, D is TRBD2 (5 bases). Between the trimmed V and J ends, which lost 0 bases and 2 bases, there was a span of 10 bases. This CDR3 spans 15 amino acids. CDR1 and CDR2 (germline): SGHNT, YYREEE (reference sequence). CDR3 region: CASSLGGLHTDTQYF. DNA for the CDR3: TGTGCCAGCAGCTTGGGCGGGCTCCACACAGATACGCAGTATTTT. The whole variable domain, filled in from reference TRBV5-4 and TRBJ2-3, reads ETGVTQSPTHLIKTRGQQVTLRCSSQSGHNTVSWYQQALGQGPQFIFQYYREEENGRGNFPPRFSGLQFPNYSSELNVNALELDDSALYLCASSLGGLHTDTQYFGPGTRLTVL.

The V and J genes are TRBV6-1 and TRBJ2-5; D not resolved. Germline V gene sequence: CDR1 MNHNS, CDR2 SASEGT. Between the trimmed V and J ends, which lost 4 bases and 7 bases, there was a span of 13 bases. The CDR3 has 13 residues. The CDR3 bases are TGTGCCAGCAGTGTTCTAGTCCCCGGGACCCAGTACTTC. Residues: CASSVLVPGTQYF.

The rearrangement links TRBV7-9 to TRBJ2-1; D perhaps matches TRBD2 (6 bases). CDR3 length: 16 residues. V lost 5 bases and J lost 0, with 14 bases in between. The germline CDR1 and CDR2 sequences are SEHNR and FQNEAQ (reference sequence). The CDR3: CASSAADGSSYNEQFF. The CDR3, as DNA: TGTGCCAGCAGCGCCGCGGACGGGAGCTCCTACAATGAGCAGTTCTTC.

The chain uses TRBV10-3 and TRBJ2-2; tentatively, D is TRBD2 (6 bases). This CDR3 comprises 15 residues. In germline, CDR1 is ENHRY, CDR2 SYGVKD. Trimming took 4 bases from V and 4 from J, leaving 13 bases between them. The CDR3 region has the DNA TGTGCCATCAGTGGTGCGGGATTGGGCACCGGGGAGCTGTTTTTT. This encodes CAISGAGLGTGELFF.

The chain uses TRBV5-1 and TRBJ2-2; 7 bases align to TRBD1. Germline CDR1 is SGHRS and CDR2 is YFSETQ. With 2 bases clipped from V and 0 bases from J, the junction kept 10 bases outside the gene matches. This CDR3 region has 18 residues. CDR3 DNA: TGCGCCAGCAGCTTATTACAGGGGAGTGCCGCGAACACCGGGGAGCTGTTTTTT. Translated, it gives CASSLLQGSAANTGELFF. Full variable domain (missing parts from reference TRBV5-1 and TRBJ2-2): KAGVTQTPRYLIKTRGQQVTLSCSPISGHRSVSWYQQTPGQGLQFLFEYFSETQRNKGNFPGRFSGRQFSNSRSEMNVSTLELGDSALYLCASSLLQGSAANTGELFFGEGSRLTVL.

This sequence joins TRBV19 and TRBJ1-1; 7 bases align to TRBD1. The junction had 2 bases not matched to a gene; V was cut back by 8 bases and J by 8 bases. The germline V gene has CDR1 LNHDA and CDR2 SQIVND (reference sequence). This CDR3 comprises 10 residues. DNA of the CDR3: TGTGCCAGTCAGGGGGTAGAAGCTTTCTTT. This codes for CASQGVEAFF.

This clone has a single count. This chain connects TRBV19 to TRBJ1-2, with 7 bases matching TRBD1. The ends lost 5 bases at V and 14 bases at J; junction bases unmatched: 17. The CDR3 length is 14 residues. CDR1 LNHDA and CDR2 SQIVND come from the germline V gene (reference sequence). CDR3 in amino acids: CASSRGVFGRGRTF. DNA for the CDR3: TGTGCCAGTAGTCGAGGAGTTTTTGGCAGGGGGAGAACCTTC.

The V call is TRBV6-7, the J call TRBJ1-1; tentatively, D is TRBD1 (5 bases). Being an ORF, TRBV6-7 has a function that is uncertain. V lost 6 bases and J 5 bases, leaving 16 bases between the germline ends. The CDR3 sequence is 14 residues long. In nucleotides, the CDR3 is TGTGCCAGCAGGGTAGGGGCTGGAGGGACTGAAGCTTTCTTT. Translating gives CASRVGAGGTEAFF.

The CDR3 loop is CASSFSLAGSYNEQFF. The CDR3 DNA is TGTGCCAGCAGCTTTTCTCTAGCGGGAAGCTACAATGAGCAGTTCTTC. The rearrangement joins TRBV7-3 to TRBJ2-1; 9 bases fit TRBD2. J lost 3 bases, V lost 3 bases, and 6 bases had no gene match. CDR1 and CDR2 from the germline V gene are SGHTA and FQGTGA. The CDR3 is made up of 16 amino acids.

In its sample, this clone was seen a few times. The chain is built from TRBV7-2 and TRBJ1-2; no clear D. Trimming cost V 5 bases and J 8 bases, with 15 bases left between them. Germline V gives CDR1 SGHTA, CDR2 FQGNSA. The CDR3 contains 13 residues. The CDR3 DNA follows: TGTGCCAGCAGCGTGACATCGGCGAGGGGCTACACCTTC. Its protein product is CASSVTSARGYTF.

The CDR3 is CASSFSLHLNEQFF. DNA of the CDR3: TGTGCCAGCAGCTTTTCCCTACACCTGAATGAGCAGTTCTTC. The V call is TRBV7-2, the J call TRBJ2-1; D is unclear. CDR1 and CDR2 (germline): SGHTA, FQGNSA. This CDR3 contains 14 residues. V shed 3 bases and J shed 7 bases, with 13 bases lying between them.

The J gene is TRBJ2-7, the V gene TRBV10-3, with TRBD2 matching over 13 bases. V trimming: 4 bases; J trimming: 3 bases; junction bases outside the gene matches: 3. The CDR3 is made up of 15 amino acids. CDR1 and CDR2 from the germline V gene are ENHRY and SYGVKD. CDR3 in amino acids: CAISVTSGRLYEQYF. CDR3 bases: TGTGCCATCAGTGTGACTAGCGGGAGGCTCTACGAGCAGTACTTC.

V usage is TRBV4-3 and J usage is TRBJ2-3; D remains unclear. CDR1 is LGHNA and CDR2 is YSLEER in the germline V gene. Trimming shortened V by 0 bases and J by 9 bases, and 13 bases separated the two germline ends. The CDR3 loop spans 14 amino acids. The CDR3 nucleotides read TGCGCCAGCAGCCAAGATCATAAGGGCTACACGCAGTATTTT. Translating gives CASSQDHKGYTQYF.

The rearrangement joins TRBV11-3 to TRBJ2-3; D not certain. V lost 3 bases, J lost 0 bases, and 1 base lay in between. The CDR3 is made up of 12 amino acids. Per germline, CDR1 SGHNT and CDR2 YENEEA. The CDR3, as DNA: TGTGCCAGCAGCTTTAGCACAGATACGCAGTATTTT. This encodes CASSFSTDTQYF.

This clone was observed a single time. The CDR3 sequence: CAIRTGGYTEAFF. CDR3 DNA: TGTGCCATCAGGACAGGGGGATACACTGAAGCTTTCTTT. The chain is built from TRBV10-3 and TRBJ1-1; 9 positions agree with TRBD1. CDR3 length: 13 amino acids. V trimming: 6 bases; J trimming: 3 bases; junction bases outside the gene matches: 2. The germline gives CDR1 ENHRY, CDR2 SYGVKD.

The V gene is TRBV5-1, the J gene TRBJ2-7, with TRBD2 matching 7 bases. V lost 1 base and J lost 5; bases outside the gene matches: 9. CDR3 length: 15 amino acids. Germline values: CDR1 SGHRS, CDR2 YFSETQ. CDR3 in amino acids: CASSLSGARIHEQYF. In nucleotides, the CDR3 is TGCGCCAGCAGCTTGAGCGGGGCAAGGATCCACGAGCAGTACTTC.

The CDR3 sequence: CASSLGRGYNEQFF. The CDR3 DNA reads as TGTGCCAGCAGCTTAGGCAGGGGCTACAATGAGCAGTTCTTC. The rearrangement uses TRBV7-2 and TRBJ2-1, with D possibly being TRBD1 (6 bases). CDR3 length: 14 amino acids. The V and J ends lost 1 base and 3 bases respectively, with 7 bases between them. Germline V gene lookup returns CDR1 SGHTA and CDR2 FQGNSA. The entire variable domain, with the rest obtained from reference TRBV7-2 and TRBJ2-1, is as follows: GAGVSQSPSNKVTEKGKDVELRCDPISGHTALYWYRQSLGQGLEFLIYFQGNSAPDKSGLPSDRFSAERTGGSVSTLTIQRTQQEDSAVYLCASSLGRGYNEQFFGPGTRLTVL.

The chain combines TRBV6-1 with TRBJ2-7; D may be TRBD1 (5 bases). The CDR3 runs to 14 residues. V gave up 0 bases and J gave up 8 bases, with 14 bases separating them. Per the germline V gene, CDR1 is MNHNS and CDR2 is SASEGT. This chain's CDR3 is CASSEAWVGDKQYF. The CDR3 DNA is TGTGCCAGCAGTGAAGCCTGGGTAGGGGATAAGCAGTACTTC.

V usage is TRBV4-3 and J usage is TRBJ2-3, with 10 nucleotides matching TRBD2. This CDR3 is 19 amino acids long. Trimming cost V 2 bases and J 0 bases; bases outside gene matches: 11. In germline, CDR1 is LGHNA, CDR2 YSLEER. CDR3 in amino acids: CASSQRPLAGAYSTDTQYF. DNA for the CDR3: TGCGCCAGCAGCCAAAGGCCCCTAGCGGGGGCCTATAGCACAGATACGCAGTATTTT.

Concerning this clone itself: This likely comes from a read error, as the CDR3 has no conserved phenylalanine or tryptophan at its end. J is TRBJ1-6 and V is TRBV19; D not resolved. Trimming took off 7 bases at V and 10 bases at J, with 14 bases between the two ends. This CDR3 spans 13 amino acids. Per the germline V gene, CDR1 is LNHDA and CDR2 is SQIVND (reference sequence). Here the CDR3 DNA reads TGTGCCAGTACGGCTTCGACCCGATCACCCCTCCACCTT. This codes for CASTASTRSPLHL.

This chain uses TRBV15 with TRBJ1-4; D gene ambiguous. Trimming shortened V by 1 base and J by 8 bases, and 5 bases separated the two germline ends. CDR3 length: 12 residues. Per the germline V gene, CDR1 is LNHNV and CDR2 is YYDKDF (reference sequence). CDR3: CATSRVGEKLFF. CDR3 in DNA: TGTGCCACCAGCAGAGTAGGCGAAAAACTGTTTTTT.

The chain carries TRBV5-6 and TRBJ2-5; no firm D call. Germline V gene data show CDR1 as SGHDT and CDR2 as YYEEEE. This CDR3 is 13 amino acids long. V dropped 5 bases and J dropped 0 bases, with 8 bases sitting between them. The CDR3 bases are TGTGCCAGCAGTGAACTGTACCAAGAGACCCAGTACTTC. Its translation is CASSELYQETQYF. The full variable domain, in which reference TRBV5-6 and TRBJ2-5 provide the parts outside the CDR3, is DAGVTQSPTHLIKTRGQQVTLRCSPKSGHDTVSWYQQALGQGPQFIFQYYEEEERQRGNFPDRFSGHQFPNYSSELNVNALLLGDSALYLCASSELYQETQYFGPGTRLLVL.

The genes are TRBV5-1 and TRBJ1-1, with 7 bases lining up with TRBD1. The V gene's germline CDR1 is SGHRS and CDR2 YFSETQ. The CDR3 is made up of 14 amino acids. With V trimmed by 0 bases and J by 5 bases, 4 bases remained unmatched. For the CDR3, the DNA is TGCGCCAGCAGCTTGGTCAGGGGGAGGACTGAAGCTTTCTTT. This encodes CASSLVRGRTEAFF.

The chain combines TRBV27 with TRBJ2-2, with D possibly TRBD2 on 7 matching bases. V lost 7 bases and J lost 4, with 13 bases in between. This CDR3 region has 14 residues. The germline V gene has CDR1 MNHEY and CDR2 SMNVEV (reference sequence). CDR3: CASKTGGITGELFF. CDR3 in DNA: TGTGCCAGCAAGACGGGGGGCATCACCGGGGAGCTGTTTTTT.

Only one count was recorded for this clone. V gene TRBV11-2 combines with J gene TRBJ1-2, with 10 bases identical to TRBD1. Unmatched junction bases numbered 6, after V lost 1 base and J lost 7 bases. CDR3 length equals 15 residues. Germline lookup yields CDR1 SGHAT and CDR2 FQNNGV. CDR3 DNA sequence: TGTGCCAGCAGCTTAGGGTCCGGGACAGGGGTTGGCTACACCTTC. It yields the protein CASSLGSGTGVGYTF.